The clone carrying this T cell receptor beta chain registers large by frequency. The target antigen is unknown. Each sample's input was around 250 ng genomic DNA, some 38,000 genome equivalents. One tube held mixed TRB-A and TRB-B primer pools for touch-down PCR. TCRdb reprocessed the multiplex PCR reads, keeping one entry per CDR3 protein, no DNA. The sample table sets out 2,500 or so distinct CDR3 sequences. This sample is part of a study of T cell clusters in autoimmune cytopenias. General study results and limits: Physiological T cell clusters of healthy donors were apparently absent in primary autoimmune cytopenia patients. The cluster-lack signature was not seen for secondary cytopenia versus chronic lymphocytic leukemia. TRB repertoire shifts in secondary cytopenia and chronic lymphocytic leukemia mostly reflected lymphoma, not autoimmunity. No experiment has yet validated the function of the T cell clusters defined in silico.

Sequenced sample: peripheral blood. The clonotype comes from a human donor with an autoimmune cytopenia or autoimmune hepatitis (not recorded which).

This CDR3 is CSVEPSGWETQYF. The genes are TRBV29-1 and TRBJ2-5; the TCRdb call, TRBD2, lacks DNA for checking. This CDR3 is built from 13 residues. Germline assignment: CDR1 SQVTM and CDR2 ANQGSEA.